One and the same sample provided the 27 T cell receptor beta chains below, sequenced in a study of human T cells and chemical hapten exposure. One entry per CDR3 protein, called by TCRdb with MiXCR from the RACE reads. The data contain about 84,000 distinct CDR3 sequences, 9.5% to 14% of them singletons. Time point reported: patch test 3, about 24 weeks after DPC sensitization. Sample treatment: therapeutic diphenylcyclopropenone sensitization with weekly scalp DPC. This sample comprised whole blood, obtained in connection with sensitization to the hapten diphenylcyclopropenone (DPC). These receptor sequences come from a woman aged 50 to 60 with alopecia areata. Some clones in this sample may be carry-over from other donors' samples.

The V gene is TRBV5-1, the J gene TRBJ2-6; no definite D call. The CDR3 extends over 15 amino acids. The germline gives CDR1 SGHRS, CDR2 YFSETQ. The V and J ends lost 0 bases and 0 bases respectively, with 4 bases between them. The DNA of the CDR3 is TGCGCCAGCAGCTTGGGGATCTCTGGGGCCAACGTCCTGACTTTC. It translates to CASSLGISGANVLTF.

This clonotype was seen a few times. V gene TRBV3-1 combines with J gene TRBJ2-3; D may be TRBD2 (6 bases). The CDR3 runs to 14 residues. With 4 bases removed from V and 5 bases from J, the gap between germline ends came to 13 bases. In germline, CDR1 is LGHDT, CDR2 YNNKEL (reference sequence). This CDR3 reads CASSPYSGRDTQYF. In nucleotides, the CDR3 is TGTGCCAGCAGCCCCTATAGCGGACGAGATACGCAGTATTTT.

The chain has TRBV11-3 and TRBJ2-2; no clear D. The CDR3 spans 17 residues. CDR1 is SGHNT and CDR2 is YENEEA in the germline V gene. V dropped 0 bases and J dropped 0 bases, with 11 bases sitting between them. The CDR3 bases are TGTGCCAGCAGCTTAGATCCTGTTAGGGCGAACACCGGGGAGCTGTTTTTT. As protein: CASSLDPVRANTGELFF.

The CDR3 reads CASRAGTGELFF. CDR3 DNA sequence: TGTGCCAGCAGGGCTGGCACCGGGGAGCTGTTTTTT. V usage is TRBV12-3 or TRBV12-4 and J usage is TRBJ2-2, with D hard to call. The CDR3 is 12 amino acids. V dropped 6 bases and J dropped 4 bases, with 6 bases sitting between them.

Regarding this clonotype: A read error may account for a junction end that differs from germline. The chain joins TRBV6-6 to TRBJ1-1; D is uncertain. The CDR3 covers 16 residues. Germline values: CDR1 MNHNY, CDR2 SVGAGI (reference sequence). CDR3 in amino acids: CASSYSIQPSGTEDFF. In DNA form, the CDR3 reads TGTGCCAGCAGTTATTCTATTCAACCTAGCGGCACTGAAGATTTCTTT.

The CDR3 sequence: CASRDRGEAGANVLTF. The CDR3 region has the DNA TGTGCCAGTAGGGACAGGGGAGAAGCTGGGGCCAACGTCCTGACTTTC. The J gene is TRBJ2-6, the V gene TRBV28, with TRBD1 identical over 10 bases. This CDR3 comprises 16 residues. CDR1 is MDHEN, CDR2 SYDVKM, per germline. With V trimmed by 9 bases and J by 2 bases, 7 bases remained unmatched. The whole variable domain, remainder taken from reference TRBV28 and TRBJ2-6, is DVKVTQSSRYLVKRTGEKVFLECVQDMDHENMFWYRQDPGLGLRLIYFSYDVKMKEKGDIPEGYSVSREKKERFSLILESASTNQTSMYLCASRDRGEAGANVLTFGAGSRLTVL.

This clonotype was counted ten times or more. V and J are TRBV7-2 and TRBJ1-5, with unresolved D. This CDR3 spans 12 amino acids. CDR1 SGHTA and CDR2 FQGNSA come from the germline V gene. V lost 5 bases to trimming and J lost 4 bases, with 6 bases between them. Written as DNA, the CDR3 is TGTGCCAGCAGCCAAAGTAATCAGCCCCAGCATTTT. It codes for CASSQSNQPQHF. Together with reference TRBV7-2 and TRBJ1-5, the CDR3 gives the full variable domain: GAGVSQSPSNKVTEKGKDVELRCDPISGHTALYWYRQSLGQGLEFLIYFQGNSAPDKSGLPSDRFSAERTGGSVSTLTIQRTQQEDSAVYLCASSQSNQPQHFGDGTRLSIL.

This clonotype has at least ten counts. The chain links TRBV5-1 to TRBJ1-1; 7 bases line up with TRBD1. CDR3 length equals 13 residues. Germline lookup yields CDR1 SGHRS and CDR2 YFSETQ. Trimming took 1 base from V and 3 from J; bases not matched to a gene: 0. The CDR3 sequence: CASSLQGDTEAFF. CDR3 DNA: TGCGCCAGCAGCTTGCAGGGGGACACTGAAGCTTTCTTT.

CDR3 DNA sequence: TGTGCCAGCAGTCCGGCGGGAGTGCCGCCCAATGAGCAGTTCTTC. This sequence encodes CASSPAGVPPNEQFF. The V and J genes are TRBV28 and TRBJ2-1; 7 bases line up with TRBD2. The germline CDR1 and CDR2 sequences are MDHEN and SYDVKM. The CDR3 loop spans 15 amino acids. The trim removed 5 bases at V and 6 bases at J, leaving 10 bases unmatched.

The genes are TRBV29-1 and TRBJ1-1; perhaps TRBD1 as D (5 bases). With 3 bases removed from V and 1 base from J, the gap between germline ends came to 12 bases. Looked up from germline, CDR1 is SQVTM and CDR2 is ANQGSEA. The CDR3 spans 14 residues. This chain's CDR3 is CSVDRQTANTEAFF. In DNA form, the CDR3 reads TGCAGCGTTGACCGACAGACAGCGAACACTGAAGCTTTCTTT.

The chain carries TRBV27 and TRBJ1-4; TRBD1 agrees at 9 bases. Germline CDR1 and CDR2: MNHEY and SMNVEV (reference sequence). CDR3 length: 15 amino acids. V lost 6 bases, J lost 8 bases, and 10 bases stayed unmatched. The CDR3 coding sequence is TGTGCCAGCAGACCCGGACAGGGGTTAGGCGAAAAACTGTTTTTT. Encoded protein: CASRPGQGLGEKLFF.

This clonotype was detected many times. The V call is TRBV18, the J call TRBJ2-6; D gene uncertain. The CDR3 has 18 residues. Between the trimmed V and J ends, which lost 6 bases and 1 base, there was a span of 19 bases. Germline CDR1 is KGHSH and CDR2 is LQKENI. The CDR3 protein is CASSLPGSGESGANVLTF. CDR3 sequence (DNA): TGTGCCAGCTCGCTCCCTGGGTCCGGAGAATCTGGGGCCAACGTCCTGACTTTC.

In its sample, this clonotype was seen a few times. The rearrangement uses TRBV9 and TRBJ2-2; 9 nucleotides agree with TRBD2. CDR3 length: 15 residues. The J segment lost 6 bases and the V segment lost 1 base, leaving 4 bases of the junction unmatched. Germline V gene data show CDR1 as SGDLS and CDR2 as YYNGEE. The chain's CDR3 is CASSVTAGGAGELFF. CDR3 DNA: TGTGCCAGCAGCGTAACAGCGGGAGGTGCCGGGGAGCTGTTTTTT.

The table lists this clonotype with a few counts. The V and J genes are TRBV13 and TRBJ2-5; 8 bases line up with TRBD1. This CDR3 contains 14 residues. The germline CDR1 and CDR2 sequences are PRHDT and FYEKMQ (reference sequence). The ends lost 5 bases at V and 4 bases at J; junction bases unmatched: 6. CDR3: CASSARQGPETQYF. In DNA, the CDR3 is TGTGCCAGCAGCGCGCGACAGGGGCCAGAGACCCAGTACTTC.

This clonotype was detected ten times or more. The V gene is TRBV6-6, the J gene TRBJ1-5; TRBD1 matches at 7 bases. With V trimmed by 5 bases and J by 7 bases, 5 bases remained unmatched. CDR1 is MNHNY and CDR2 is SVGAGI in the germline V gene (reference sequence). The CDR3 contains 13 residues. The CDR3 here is CASSLDRDQPQHF. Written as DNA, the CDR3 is TGTGCCAGCAGTCTCGACAGGGACCAGCCCCAGCATTTT.

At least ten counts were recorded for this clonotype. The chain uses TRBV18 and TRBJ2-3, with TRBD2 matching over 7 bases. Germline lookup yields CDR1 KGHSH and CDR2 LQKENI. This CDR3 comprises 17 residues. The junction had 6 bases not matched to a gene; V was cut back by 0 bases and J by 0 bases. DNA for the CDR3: TGTGCCAGCTCACCACCTCGCGGGAGTTCGAGCACAGATACGCAGTATTTT. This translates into CASSPPRGSSSTDTQYF.

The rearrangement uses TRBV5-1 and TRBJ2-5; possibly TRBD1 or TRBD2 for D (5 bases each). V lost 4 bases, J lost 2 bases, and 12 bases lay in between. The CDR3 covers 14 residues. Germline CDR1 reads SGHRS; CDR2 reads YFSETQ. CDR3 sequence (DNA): TGCGCCAGCAGCCCCAAGGGACCACAAGAGACCCAGTACTTC. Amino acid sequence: CASSPKGPQETQYF.

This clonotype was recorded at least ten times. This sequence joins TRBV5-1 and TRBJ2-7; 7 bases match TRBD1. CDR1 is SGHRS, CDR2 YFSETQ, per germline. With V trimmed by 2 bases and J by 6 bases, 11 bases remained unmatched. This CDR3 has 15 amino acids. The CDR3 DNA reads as TGCGCCAGCAGCTTAGGGGGCGGCCCCCAGGGCGAGCAGTACTTC. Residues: CASSLGGGPQGEQYF. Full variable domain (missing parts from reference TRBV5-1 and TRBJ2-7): KAGVTQTPRYLIKTRGQQVTLSCSPISGHRSVSWYQQTPGQGLQFLFEYFSETQRNKGNFPGRFSGRQFSNSRSEMNVSTLELGDSALYLCASSLGGGPQGEQYFGPGTRLTVT.

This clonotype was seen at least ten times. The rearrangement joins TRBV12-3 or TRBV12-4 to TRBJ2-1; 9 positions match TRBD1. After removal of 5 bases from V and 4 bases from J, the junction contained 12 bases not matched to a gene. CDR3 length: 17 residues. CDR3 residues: CASSPSPGQGAYNEQFF. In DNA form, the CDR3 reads TGTGCCAGCAGTCCCTCGCCGGGACAGGGAGCTTACAATGAGCAGTTCTTC.

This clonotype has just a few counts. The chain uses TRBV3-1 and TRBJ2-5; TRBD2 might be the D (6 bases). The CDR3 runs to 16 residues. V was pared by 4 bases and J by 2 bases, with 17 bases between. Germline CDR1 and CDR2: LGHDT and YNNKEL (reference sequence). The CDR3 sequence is CASSRTLPGAQETQYF. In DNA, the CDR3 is TGTGCCAGCAGCCGGACCCTCCCGGGAGCTCAAGAGACCCAGTACTTC.

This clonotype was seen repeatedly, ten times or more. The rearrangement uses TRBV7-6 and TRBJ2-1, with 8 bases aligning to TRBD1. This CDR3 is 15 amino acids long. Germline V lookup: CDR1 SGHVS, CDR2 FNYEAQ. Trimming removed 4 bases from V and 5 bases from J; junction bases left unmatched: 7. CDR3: CASSSWTGKDNEQFF. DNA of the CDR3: TGTGCCAGCAGCTCCTGGACAGGGAAGGACAATGAGCAGTTCTTC.

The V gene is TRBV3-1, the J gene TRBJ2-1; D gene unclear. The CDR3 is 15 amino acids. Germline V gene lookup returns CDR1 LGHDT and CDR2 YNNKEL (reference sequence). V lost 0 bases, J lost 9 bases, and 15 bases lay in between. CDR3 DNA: TGTGCCAGCAGCCAAGACGCCCGGTGGGCCCGTGAGCAGTTCTTC. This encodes CASSQDARWAREQFF.

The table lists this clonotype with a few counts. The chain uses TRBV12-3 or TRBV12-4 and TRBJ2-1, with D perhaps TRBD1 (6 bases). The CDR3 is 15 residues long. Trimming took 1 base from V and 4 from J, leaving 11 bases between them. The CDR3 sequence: CASSLVATGYNEQFF. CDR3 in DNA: TGTGCCAGCAGTTTAGTAGCCACAGGGTACAATGAGCAGTTCTTC.

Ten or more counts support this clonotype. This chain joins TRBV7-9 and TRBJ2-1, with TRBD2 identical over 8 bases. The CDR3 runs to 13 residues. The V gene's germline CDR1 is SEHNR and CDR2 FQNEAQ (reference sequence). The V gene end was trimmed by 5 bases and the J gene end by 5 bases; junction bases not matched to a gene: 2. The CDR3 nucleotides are TGTGCCAGCAGCGGGACTAGGGACAATGAGCAGTTCTTC. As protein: CASSGTRDNEQFF.

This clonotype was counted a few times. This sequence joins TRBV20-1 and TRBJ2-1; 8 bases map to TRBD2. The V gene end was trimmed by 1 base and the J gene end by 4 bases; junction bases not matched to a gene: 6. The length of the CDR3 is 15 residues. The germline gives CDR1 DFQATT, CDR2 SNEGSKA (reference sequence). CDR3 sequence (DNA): TGCAGTGCTAGAGGGGCGGGAGGAGGTTACAATGAGCAGTTCTTC. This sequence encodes CSARGAGGGYNEQFF.

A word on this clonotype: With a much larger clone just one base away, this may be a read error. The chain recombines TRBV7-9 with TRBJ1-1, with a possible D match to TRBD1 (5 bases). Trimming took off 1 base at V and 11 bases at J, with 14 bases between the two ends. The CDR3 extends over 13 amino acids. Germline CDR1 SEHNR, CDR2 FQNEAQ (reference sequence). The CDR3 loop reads CASSLDGGSGAFF. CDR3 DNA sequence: TGTGCCAGCAGCTTAGACGGGGGTAGTGGGGCTTTCTTT.

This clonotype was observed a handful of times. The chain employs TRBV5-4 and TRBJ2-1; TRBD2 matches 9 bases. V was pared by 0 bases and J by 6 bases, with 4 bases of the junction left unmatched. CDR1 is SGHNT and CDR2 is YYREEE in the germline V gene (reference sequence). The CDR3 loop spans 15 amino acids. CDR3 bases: TGTGCCAGCAGCTTGGGAGCGGGAGGCCTCAATGAGCAGTTCTTC. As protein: CASSLGAGGLNEQFF.